Listed below are T cell receptor beta chains from one sample, sequenced in a study of T cells after yellow fever vaccination. Each CDR3 protein is one row after TCRdb ran MiXCR on the 5' RACE reads. The sample lists about 230,000 distinct CDR3 sequences, approximately 6.8% occurring once. The sequencing used CD4+ T cells sorted from PBMCs, collected on the day of the yellow fever booster vaccination. The receptors shown here come from a man aged 25-45 years who received the YFV17D yellow fever vaccine. CDR3s include the opening cysteine and the closing phenylalanine or tryptophan. The D gene is left open where the match is weak. Expanded clones are given a class, and other clones once, few, many or no size at all.

J gene,D gene,clone size,V gene,CDR3 DNA,CDR3 protein
TRBJ1-5,.,many,TRBV20-1,TGCAGTGCTAGAGGGCTGAGGAGCAATCAGCCCCAGCATTTT,CSARGLRSNQPQHF
TRBJ2-3,TRBD2,many,TRBV9,TGTGCCAGCAGTCGCAGGGGTAAGAGCGGGGGAACAGATACGCAGTATTTT,CASSRRGKSGGTDTQYF
TRBJ2-7,TRBD2,.,TRBV18,TGTGCCAGCTCACCACCCGATCAACTAGCGGCCTACGAGCAGTACTTC,CASSPPDQLAAYEQYF
TRBJ2-5,.,many,TRBV6-6,TGTGCCAGCAGTCAGACAGGAAAAGAGACCCAGTACTTC,CASSQTGKETQYF
TRBJ2-6,.,few,TRBV6-1,TGTGCCAGCTCCCCGGCCAGGGGATCTTCTGGGGCCAACGTCCTGACTTTC,CASSPARGSSGANVLTF
TRBJ2-7,.,many,TRBV7-2,TGTGCCCCGGTGGGGCCGATCTCCTACGAGCAGTACTTC,CAPVGPISYEQYF
TRBJ2-5,.,many,TRBV5-1,TGCGCCAGCAGCTTGGAGGGGGAGACCCAGTACTTC,CASSLEGETQYF
TRBJ2-1,.,.,TRBV7-3,TGTGCCAGCAGCTTAACCCCACAGGGTATCAATGAGCAGTTCTTC,CASSLTPQGINEQFF
TRBJ2-3,TRBD1,many,TRBV5-1,TGCGCCAGCAGCTTGGGACTTGCCAGGGGGTATGGCACAGATACGCAGTATTTT,CASSLGLARGYGTDTQYF
TRBJ2-2,.,once,TRBV3-1,TGTGCCAGCAGCCCCCAAATTGGGTTCGCCGGGGAGCTGTTTTTT,CASSPQIGFAGELFF
TRBJ2-7,.,many,TRBV6-5,TGTGCCAGCAGTTTCGGACGGTGGTCCTACGAGCAGTACTTC,CASSFGRWSYEQYF
TRBJ2-3,.,many,TRBV5-1,TGCGCCAGCAGCTGGGGAAGCACAGATACGCAGTATTTT,CASSWGSTDTQYF
TRBJ2-1,.,.,TRBV7-2,TGTGCCAGCAGCCCCGAAAGAGCGGTCAATGAGCAGTTCTTC,CASSPERAVNEQFF
TRBJ2-7,.,.,TRBV12-3/TRBV12-4,TGTGCCAGCAGTCCGGGACATGAGGGCCTCGAGCAGTACTTC,CASSPGHEGLEQYF
TRBJ2-7,.,few,TRBV4-3,TGCGCCAGCAGCCAAGATCAACAGCGTAAAGGAGAGCAGTACTTC,CASSQDQQRKGEQYF
TRBJ2-5,.,many,TRBV4-3,TGCGCCAGCAGCCAAGGTTTAAGCGGAAGCAAAGAGACCCAGTACTTC,CASSQGLSGSKETQYF
TRBJ2-2,.,few,TRBV7-9,TGTGCCCTAACTACGGACGGGGAGCTGTTTTTT,CALTTDGELFF
TRBJ2-3,.,.,TRBV20-1,TGCAGTGCTAGAGACCCGGGGTGGAGCACAGATACGCAGTATTTT,CSARDPGWSTDTQYF
TRBJ2-1,.,once,TRBV20-1,TGCAGTGCCCTAACAGGGAGGGAGAGAAGCGGCAATGAGCAGTTCTTC,CSALTGRERSGNEQFF
TRBJ2-5,.,few,TRBV3-1,TGTGCCAGCAGCCAGCTTATAGAGACCCAGTACTTC,CASSQLIETQYF
TRBJ2-7,TRBD2,many,TRBV6-2/TRBV6-3,TGTGCCAGCAGCTCAGCCGGGACTAGCGGGTTTGCCTCGTACTTC,CASSSAGTSGFASYF
TRBJ1-1,.,.,TRBV9,TGTGCCAGCAGCGTAGATGGGTTGACTGAAGCTTTCTTT,CASSVDGLTEAFF
TRBJ2-1,TRBD2,few,TRBV6-1,TGTGCCAGCAGCCGCTTTATAGCGGGAGCCAATGAGCAGTTCTTC,CASSRFIAGANEQFF
TRBJ2-5,.,few,TRBV20-1,TGCAGTGCTAGCAGGGAGTCTCGCCAAGAGACCCAGTACTTC,CSASRESRQETQYF
TRBJ2-1,TRBD2,.,TRBV7-2,TGTGCCAGCAGCGAGACTAGCGGGAGGTCCCATTTCTTC,CASSETSGRSHFF
TRBJ2-1,.,.,TRBV7-2,TGTGCCAGCACGTTGTTGGGGCGAGGCTCCTACAATGAGCAGTTCTTC,CASTLLGRGSYNEQFF
TRBJ2-2,.,.,TRBV7-2,TGTGCCAGCAGCTCCGTGGGGGAAGTGGGCACCGGGGAGCTGTTTTTT,CASSSVGEVGTGELFF
TRBJ2-1,.,.,TRBV3-1,TGTGCCAGCAGCCTCCGTTGGGGTGTGAGCTCCTACAATGAGCAGTTCTTC,CASSLRWGVSSYNEQFF
TRBJ2-7,.,many,TRBV10-2,TGCGCCAGTGTGAGGGGTTCGTACGAGCAGTACTTC,CASVRGSYEQYF
TRBJ2-2,TRBD2,few,TRBV5-1,TGCGCCAGCAGCCGACTAGCGGGCACCGGGGAGCTGTTTTTT,CASSRLAGTGELFF
TRBJ2-2,.,few,TRBV7-9,TGTGCCAGCAGCGACTTAGTAACAGCGAACACCGGGGAGCTGTTTTTT,CASSDLVTANTGELFF
TRBJ2-3,.,many,TRBV6-2/TRBV6-3,TGTGCCAGCAGGACCTGGGACTCACTAGGCCCAGATACGCAGTATTTT,CASRTWDSLGPDTQYF
TRBJ2-7,.,.,TRBV11-2,TGTGCCAGCAGCTTTAGGGTGGGCGAGCAGTACTTC,CASSFRVGEQYF
TRBJ2-7,.,many,TRBV7-6,TGTGCCAGCAGCTTAGATGGTTTCTACGAGCAGTACTTC,CASSLDGFYEQYF
TRBJ2-1,.,.,TRBV5-1,TGCGCCAGCAGCTCTGACAGTGGGCCCTACAATGAGCAGTTCTTC,CASSSDSGPYNEQFF
TRBJ2-1,.,.,TRBV5-1,TGCGCCAGCGGAGGTGCCCAAGCGGGCTCCTACAATGAGCAGTTCTTC,CASGGAQAGSYNEQFF
TRBJ1-2,.,.,TRBV24-1,TGTGCCACCAGTGATGAGCGGGGTGGCTACACCTTC,CATSDERGGYTF
TRBJ2-7,.,.,TRBV19,TGTGCCAGTAGTATAGATCGTGGCAGGCCGAAGGGCGAGCAGTACTTC,CASSIDRGRPKGEQYF
TRBJ1-2,.,many,TRBV14,TGTGCCAGCAGCCAGGGGGTTTTCTATGGCTACACCTTC,CASSQGVFYGYTF
TRBJ2-5,.,many,TRBV12-5,TGTGCTAGTGGTCTAGAGGAAGGGACCCAGTACTTC,CASGLEEGTQYF
TRBJ2-3,.,.,TRBV20-1,TGCAGTGCTAGGGGTGTTAGCGGAACTAGCACAGATACGCAGTATTTT,CSARGVSGTSTDTQYF